The 13 T cell receptor beta chains reported below all come from one sample, sequenced in a study of T cells in Graves' hyperthyroidism and ophthalmopathy. TCR beta CDR3 regions were amplified from RNA. Researchers ran a first-round RT-PCR on the TCR CDR3 using the HTBI primer set. TCRdb itself ran the multiplex PCR reads through MiXCR, one entry per CDR3 protein. The profile covers 370,000 or so distinct CDR3 sequences, with roughly 25% appearing a single time and more than 60% taken by the ten largest. Sequenced material: blood. The receptor source for this set is a man in his forties or fifties with Graves' hyperthyroidism.

This clonotype was counted ten times or more. The rearrangement uses TRBV20-1 and TRBJ2-1; D is unclear. V lost 0 bases and J 6 bases, leaving 21 bases between the germline ends. The CDR3 spans 17 residues. Germline V lookup: CDR1 DFQATT, CDR2 SNEGSKA (reference sequence). CDR3 nucleotide sequence: TGCAGTGCTAGAGAGGTGGGGTGGCGGATGACCTCCAATGAGCAGTTCTTC. Translating gives CSAREVGWRMTSNEQFF.

V and J are TRBV7-2 and TRBJ2-1; weak D call: TRBD2 (5 bases). Deletions cut 4 bases from V and 9 bases from J, with 13 bases between. Germline V CDR1 and CDR2: SGHTA, FQGNSA. The CDR3 sequence is 13 residues long. The CDR3 protein is CASSSDSEGEQFF. DNA for the CDR3: TGTGCCAGCAGCTCGGATTCCGAGGGTGAGCAGTTCTTC.

The chain carries TRBV4-2 and TRBJ2-3, with D hard to call. Trimming left V 0 bases short and J 7 bases short, with 17 bases between. The CDR3 has 16 amino acids. Germline loops: CDR1 LGHNA, CDR2 YNFKEQ. The DNA of the CDR3 is TGTGCCAGCAGCCAAGACCTCTGGCCACCCTCGCATACGCAGTATTTT. This sequence encodes CASSQDLWPPSHTQYF.

This clonotype was observed at least ten times. The genes are TRBV28 and TRBJ2-5; possible D gene TRBD1, 5 bases. Looked up from germline, CDR1 is MDHEN and CDR2 is SYDVKM. Trimming removed 6 bases at V and 1 base at J, with 9 bases between. The length of the CDR3 is 13 residues. The chain's CDR3 is CASSQGGQETQYF. DNA of the CDR3: TGTGCCAGCAGCCAGGGTGGCCAAGAGACCCAGTACTTC.

The DNA for the CDR3 is TGCGCCAGCAGCCAAACCGGGACAGGGGGTGAAAAACTGTTTTTT. Its translation is CASSQTGTGGEKLFF. The chain uses TRBV4-1 and TRBJ1-4; 11 positions agree with TRBD1. The CDR3 covers 15 residues. The ends lost 2 bases at V and 7 bases at J; junction bases unmatched: 3. Per germline, CDR1 MGHRA and CDR2 YSYEKL.

This clonotype was counted at least ten times. The chain combines TRBV7-8 with TRBJ2-5, with 10 bases identical to TRBD2. V was clipped by 1 base and J by 5 bases; unmatched bases: 13. Germline CDR1 reads SGHVS; CDR2 reads FQNEAQ. The CDR3 loop spans 18 amino acids. The CDR3 is CASSLVVASGRVRETQYF. The CDR3 nucleotides are TGTGCCAGCAGCTTAGTGGTTGCTAGCGGGAGAGTCAGGGAGACCCAGTACTTC.

This clonotype was counted between two and nine times. The rearrangement uses TRBV29-1 and TRBJ2-3; 8 bases line up with TRBD2. CDR3 length: 16 residues. Per germline, CDR1 SQVTM and CDR2 ANQGSEA. The J segment lost 4 bases and the V segment lost 2 bases, leaving 11 bases of the junction unmatched. CDR3 in DNA: TGCAGCGTTGAAATCCCTAGCGGGCAGTTCCCAGATACGCAGTATTTT. Its protein is CSVEIPSGQFPDTQYF.

This clonotype was seen more than once but under ten times. The chain carries TRBV27 and TRBJ2-1; 11 bases are shared with TRBD2. V trimming: 5 bases; J trimming: 10 bases; junction bases outside the gene matches: 10. CDR3 size: 15 residues. The germline gives CDR1 MNHEY, CDR2 SMNVEV (reference sequence). CDR3: CASSRTSGSVAEQFF. Here the CDR3 DNA reads TGTGCCAGCAGTCGAACTAGCGGGAGTGTCGCCGAGCAGTTCTTC.

The rearrangement uses TRBV29-1 and TRBJ2-7; 14 nucleotides match TRBD2. The CDR3 length is 14 residues. With V trimmed by 6 bases and J by 5 bases, 6 bases remained unmatched. Germline assignment: CDR1 SQVTM and CDR2 ANQGSEA. DNA of the CDR3: TGCAGCGTCCTGGGACTAGCGGGAGTCCACGAGCAGTACTTC. Amino acids: CSVLGLAGVHEQYF.

This clonotype showed up just a few times. V usage is TRBV30 and J usage is TRBJ1-2; D perhaps matches TRBD1 (6 bases). Trimming removed 0 bases from V and 6 bases from J, with 14 bases in between. CDR1 is GTSNPN and CDR2 is SVGIG in the germline V gene (reference sequence). This CDR3 comprises 14 residues. The CDR3 reads CAWSVTGAVHGYTF. The DNA for the CDR3 is TGTGCCTGGAGTGTAACGGGGGCAGTCCATGGCTACACCTTC.

This chain connects TRBV11-3 to TRBJ2-7, with D possibly TRBD2 on 5 matching bases. Germline V gene data show CDR1 as SGHNT and CDR2 as YENEEA. Trimming cost V 3 bases and J 6 bases, with 9 bases left between them. The CDR3 runs to 12 residues. CDR3: CASSFSGSEQYF. CDR3 DNA: TGTGCCAGCAGCTTCTCGGGGTCCGAGCAGTACTTC.

The chain combines TRBV24-1 with TRBJ2-1; a weak D match, TRBD2 (6 bases). Trimming removed 8 bases at V and 0 bases at J, with 16 bases between. This CDR3 region has 16 residues. Germline V lookup: CDR1 KGHDR, CDR2 SFDVKD. CDR3 DNA: TGTGCCACCAAACACGCTAGCGTGATCTCCTACAATGAGCAGTTCTTC. This gives the protein CATKHASVISYNEQFF.

This clonotype has a handful of counts. The rearrangement uses TRBV7-9 and TRBJ2-3, with D perhaps TRBD2 (6 bases). This CDR3 comprises 14 residues. The germline V and J ends were trimmed by 5 bases and 5 bases, with 14 bases remaining between them. Germline V gives CDR1 SEHNR, CDR2 FQNEAQ (reference sequence). DNA for the CDR3: TGTGCCAGCAGCACGGGAGTCGCCGGAGATACGCAGTATTTT. Its translation: CASSTGVAGDTQYF.